The sequence of this T cell receptor (beta chain) was determined in a study of OX40 agonist ivuxolimab in advanced cancers. Study-wide context: Partial responses were achieved by three patients, one with hepatocellular carcinoma and two with cutaneous melanoma. Findings and limits, study-wide: By week 6 at 0.1 to 3.0 mg/kg, blood CD4+ and CD8+ T cells had expanded clonally.

Points on this clone: What it binds is unknown.

The CDR3 spans 14 residues. Germline loops: CDR1 MDHEN, CDR2 SYDVKM. The germline V and J ends were trimmed by 4 bases and 2 bases, with 11 bases remaining between them. Libraries were prepared by immunoSEQ multiplex PCR; TCRdb keeps only in-frame clonotypes and omits some of them. Of 90,000 to 120,000 clones listed, approximately 90% are singletons. The specimen was CD4+ or CD8+ T cells sorted from blood, collected in a trial of the OX40 agonist ivuxolimab. The genes are TRBV28 and TRBJ1-2, with TRBD1 as a possible D gene (5 bases). The TCR comes from an adult with an advanced solid tumor such as melanoma, head and neck, liver or kidney cancer. In DNA, the CDR3 is TGTGCCAGCAGTTCTGGGACCGCAAACTATGGCTACACCTTC. Its protein is CASSSGTANYGYTF.